This T cell receptor (beta chain) was identified during a study of blood T cells in healthy people across ages. Germline CDR1 is SQVTM and CDR2 is ANQGSEA. Deletions cut 4 bases from V and 3 bases from J, with 10 bases between. The CDR3 is 13 amino acids. Through a sample-barcoded 5' primer and a J-beta primer mix, a second PCR was run for roughly 6 to 11 cycles. Researchers report that a template-switch adaptor with 12 random nucleotides tagged each cDNA molecule. In TCRdb, the 5' RACE reads were re-called with MiXCR into one record per CDR3 protein. The sample lists about a million distinct CDR3 sequences, about 51% seen once, with about a fifth in the top ten.

V is TRBV29-1 and J is TRBJ1-5, with D perhaps TRBD1 (6 bases). The TCR comes from a woman aged 55-69 years in good health. The sample taken for sequencing was blood. The DNA of the CDR3 is TGCAGCGTTGGTAACAGGGCCAATCAGCCCCAGCATTTT. Translating it yields CSVGNRANQPQHF.